These T cell receptor beta chains were read from a single sample in a study of T cell repertoires in cytomegalovirus infection. One entry per CDR3 protein, called by TCRdb with MiXCR from the reads. The sample includes fewer than 400,000 distinct CDR3 sequences, less than 20% of them seen just once. The sample taken for sequencing was PBMCs. The receptors here all came from a human donor in good health (CMV status not recorded). Some clones in this sample may be carry-over from other donors' samples. The CDR3 runs from the conserved cysteine through the conserved F or W. A D gene is named only where the DNA matches it firmly. Size tells how often a clone was seen (once, few, many) or the class of an expanded clone, and some rows leave it out.

j_call clone_size v_call d_call cdr3_aa cdr3_nt
TRBJ1-3 . TRBV10-3 . CAISELPGDGNTIYF TGTGCCATCAGTGAGCTCCCAGGAGACGGAAACACCATATATTTT
TRBJ2-5 . TRBV12-3/TRBV12-4 . CASRRPVTQYF TGTGCCAGCAGACGGCCGGTGACCCAGTACTTC
TRBJ1-1 many TRBV19 . CASSEGWGTEAFF TGTGCCAGTAGTGAAGGGTGGGGCACTGAAGCTTTCTTT
TRBJ2-3 . TRBV10-3 . CAISASLGDTQYF TGTGCCATCAGTGCGAGTCTAGGAGATACGCAGTATTTT
TRBJ2-1 . TRBV5-6 TRBD1 CASSPGTGGSYEQFF TGTGCCAGCAGTCCCGGGACAGGGGGCAGCTACGAGCAGTTCTTC
TRBJ2-7 . TRBV7-9 . CASSFNSGSLEQYF TGTGCCAGCAGCTTTAACTCCGGCTCCCTCGAGCAGTACTTC
TRBJ1-6 . TRBV7-8 TRBD1 CASSLASQGVVGSPLHF TGTGCCAGCAGCTTAGCGAGCCAGGGGGTTGTAGGCTCACCCCTCCACTTT
TRBJ1-5 few TRBV4-2 TRBD1 CASSQGTGNQHF TGTGCCAGCAGCCAAGGGACAGGGAACCAGCATTTT
TRBJ2-7 . TRBV19 TRBD2 CASSISSGSYEQYF TGTGCCAGTAGTATTTCTAGCGGGAGTTACGAGCAGTACTTC
TRBJ1-5 few TRBV6-1 TRBD1 CASRGTGEDQPQHF TGTGCCAGCAGGGGGACAGGGGAGGATCAGCCCCAGCATTTT
TRBJ2-1 few TRBV4-1 . CASSALLNEQFF TGCGCCAGCAGCGCTCTTTTGAATGAGCAGTTCTTC
TRBJ2-1 . TRBV27 TRBD1 CASSPRDRASDEQFF TGTGCCAGCAGTCCGAGGGACAGGGCCAGCGATGAGCAGTTCTTC
TRBJ2-1 . TRBV18 . CASSPGVSYNEQFF TGTGCCAGCTCACCAGGGGTGTCGTACAATGAGCAGTTCTTC
TRBJ1-6 . TRBV20-1 . CSARDLLAGSRSPLHF TGCAGTGCTAGAGATCTCTTAGCAGGCTCTAGATCACCCCTCCACTTT
TRBJ2-1 . TRBV19 TRBD2 CASSSFSSGSGNEQFF TGTGCCAGTAGTTCCTTTAGTAGCGGGAGCGGGAATGAGCAGTTCTTC
TRBJ2-1 many TRBV11-3 TRBD1 CASSFAGDRENNEQFF TGTGCCAGCAGCTTCGCCGGGGACAGGGAAAACAATGAGCAGTTCTTC
TRBJ2-1 many TRBV5-4 TRBD1 CASSFPDRGWNEQFF TGTGCCAGCAGCTTCCCGGACAGGGGCTGGAATGAGCAGTTCTTC
TRBJ2-1 . TRBV5-3 . CASSLGAVPGADEQFF TGTGCCAGCAGCTTGGGAGCGGTCCCTGGGGCCGATGAGCAGTTCTTC
TRBJ2-2 many TRBV12-5 . CASGSLVGLTGELFF TGTGCTAGTGGATCCCTGGTGGGGCTTACCGGGGAGCTGTTTTTT
TRBJ2-3 few TRBV7-9 . CASSLYQAETDTQYF TGTGCCAGCAGCTTATATCAAGCGGAAACAGATACGCAGTATTTT
TRBJ2-7 many TRBV28 TRBD1 CASSLGQLHAEQYF TGTGCCAGCAGTTTGGGACAGCTTCACGCCGAGCAGTACTTC
TRBJ1-4 . TRBV29-1 . CSATESNEKLFF TGCAGCGCAACAGAAAGTAATGAAAAACTGTTTTTT
TRBJ2-7 few TRBV15 . CATSRSPHYEQYF TGTGCCACCAGCAGAAGCCCCCACTACGAGCAGTACTTC
TRBJ2-1 . TRBV7-9 TRBD2 CASSDLAGGLKLGEQFF TGTGCCAGCAGCGACCTAGCGGGGGGGCTAAAATTAGGTGAGCAGTTCTTC
TRBJ1-6 few TRBV2 . CASSERSGSSYNSPLHF TGTGCCAGCAGTGAAAGGTCCGGGAGCTCCTATAATTCACCCCTCCACTTT
TRBJ2-5 . TRBV12-3/TRBV12-4 TRBD2 CASSPTRGGETQYF TGTGCCAGCAGTCCGACCCGGGGGGGGGAGACCCAGTACTTC
TRBJ1-2 . TRBV20-1 . CSARDPRDTHYGYTF TGCAGTGCTAGAGATCCGCGGGACACTCACTATGGCTACACCTTC
TRBJ1-1 few TRBV10-2 TRBD1 CASSEGQGTEAFF TGCGCCAGCAGTGAGGGACAGGGGACTGAAGCTTTCTTT
TRBJ2-3 many TRBV7-2 TRBD1 CASSLTDRGRTDTQYF TGTGCCAGCAGCCTGACAGACAGGGGCAGGACAGATACGCAGTATTTT
TRBJ1-1 . TRBV6-2/TRBV6-3 . CASSMYTEAFF TGTGCCAGCAGTATGTACACTGAAGCTTTCTTT
TRBJ1-5 few TRBV12-3/TRBV12-4 . CASRGPSNQPQHF TGTGCCAGCAGGGGACCTAGCAATCAGCCCCAGCATTTT
TRBJ2-1 many TRBV12-3/TRBV12-4 TRBD2 CASSLGGVAGVKYNEQFF TGTGCCAGCAGTTTAGGGGGAGTAGCGGGAGTTAAATACAATGAGCAGTTCTTC
TRBJ1-4 few TRBV15 . CATSRELNEKLFF TGTGCCACCAGCAGAGAACTAAATGAAAAACTGTTTTTT
TRBJ2-3 . TRBV5-1 . CASRLTSTDTQYF TGCGCCAGCAGGCTGACTAGCACAGATACGCAGTATTTT
TRBJ1-4 . TRBV6-6 . CASTPEPIIEKLFF TGTGCCAGCACCCCAGAGCCTATAATAGAAAAACTGTTTTTT
TRBJ1-6 . TRBV6-5 TRBD1 CASSYSDGTGGSPLHF TGTGCCAGCAGTTACTCTGATGGGACAGGTGGTTCACCCCTCCACTTT
TRBJ2-1 many TRBV15 . CATSFVPRTTYNEQFF TGTGCCACCAGTTTCGTCCCTCGGACTACCTACAATGAGCAGTTCTTC
TRBJ1-2 . TRBV28 . CASRDPGFYGYTF TGTGCCAGCAGGGACCCGGGGTTCTATGGCTACACCTTC
TRBJ2-7 few TRBV28 . CASSSEVSYEQYF TGTGCCAGCAGTTCTGAAGTCTCCTACGAGCAGTACTTC
TRBJ2-5 . TRBV4-1 . CASSQSLGGTQYF TGCGCCAGCAGCCAAAGCCTGGGAGGGACCCAGTACTTC
TRBJ2-7 . TRBV4-2 TRBD1 CASRGTAYEQYF TGTGCCAGCAGAGGGACAGCCTACGAGCAGTACTTC
TRBJ2-7 . TRBV11-2 TRBD1 CASSLRQGVHEQYF TGTGCCAGCAGCTTAAGACAGGGGGTCCACGAGCAGTACTTC